This TCR beta chain was observed in a study of blood T cells in healthy people across ages. Germline values: CDR1 MGHRA, CDR2 YSYEKL. The V and J ends lost 0 bases and 6 bases respectively, with 12 bases between them. The CDR3 extends over 16 amino acids. Overall study results and limits: Because sorting was not performed, PBMCs prevented conclusive naive versus antigen-experienced comparison.

This clonotype was picked up a small number of times. The target antigen is unknown. Next came a second PCR, run for roughly 7 to 12 cycles, which used a sample-barcoded 5' primer along with a J-beta primer mix. TCRdb itself ran the 5' RACE reads through MiXCR, one entry per CDR3 protein. This table has approximately 690,000 distinct CDR3 sequences, 58% appearing once. The rearrangement uses TRBV4-1 and TRBJ1-6; no clear D gene. The receptor's source is a man in his sixties in good health. The sample consisted of blood. The CDR3 sequence: CASSQEKYEGNSPLHF. DNA for the CDR3: TGCGCCAGCAGCCAAGAAAAATACGAGGGTAATTCACCCCTCCACTTT.